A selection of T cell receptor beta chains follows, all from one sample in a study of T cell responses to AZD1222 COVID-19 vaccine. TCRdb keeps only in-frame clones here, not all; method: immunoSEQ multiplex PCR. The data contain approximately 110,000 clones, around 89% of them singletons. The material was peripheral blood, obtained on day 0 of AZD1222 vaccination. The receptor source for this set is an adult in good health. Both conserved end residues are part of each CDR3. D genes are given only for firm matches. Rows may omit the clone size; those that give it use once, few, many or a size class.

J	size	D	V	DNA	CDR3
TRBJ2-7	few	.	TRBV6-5	TGTGCCAGCAGACGCCCTCATAGCGGGACAGGGGAGCAGTACTTC	CASRRPHSGTGEQYF
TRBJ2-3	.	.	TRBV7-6	TGTGCCAGCAGCTCGGGAAGAAGCACAGATACGCAGTATTTT	CASSSGRSTDTQYF
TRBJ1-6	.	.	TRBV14	TGTGCCAGCAGCCATCTAGGTTCACCCCTCCACTTT	CASSHLGSPLHF
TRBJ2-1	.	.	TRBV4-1	TGCGCCAGCAGCCAAGATCGGGGACGAGGCTACAATGAGCAGTTCTTC	CASSQDRGRGYNEQFF
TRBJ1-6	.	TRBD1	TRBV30	TGTGCCTGGACCGACAGGGGCGAAAATTCACCCCTCCACTTT	CAWTDRGENSPLHF
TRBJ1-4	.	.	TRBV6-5	TGTGCCAGCAGTTACAAGCCCAGAGATGAAAAACTGTTTTTT	CASSYKPRDEKLFF
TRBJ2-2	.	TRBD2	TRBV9	TGTGCCAGCAGCGTACTAGCGGGAGCCACCGGGGAGCTGTTTTTT	CASSVLAGATGELFF
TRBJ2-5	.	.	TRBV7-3	TGTGCCAGCAGCAAGAGTGTCGGGGGAGGAGAGACCCAGTACTTC	CASSKSVGGGETQYF
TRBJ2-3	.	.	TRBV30	TGTGCCTGGAGTTTCAGACCCGAGGTTCAGGATACGCAGTATTTT	CAWSFRPEVQDTQYF
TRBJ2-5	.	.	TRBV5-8	TGTGCCAGCAGCTTGCAGGAAAGAGAGACCCAGTACTTC	CASSLQERETQYF
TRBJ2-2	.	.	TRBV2	TGTGCCAGCCGGCCTAGCTCCGCCGGGGAGCTGTTTTTT	CASRPSSAGELFF
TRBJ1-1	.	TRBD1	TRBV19	TGTGCCAGTAGTTCCCGACAGGGGGTCACTGAAGCTTTCTTT	CASSSRQGVTEAFF
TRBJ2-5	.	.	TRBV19	TGTGCCAGTGCAAAAAACAGGGATGGGGAAGAGACCCAGTACTTC	CASAKNRDGEETQYF
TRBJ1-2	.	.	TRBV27	TGTGCCAGCAGTGGGGCTAACTATGGCTACACCTTC	CASSGANYGYTF
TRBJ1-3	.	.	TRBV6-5	TGTGCCAGCAGCGCAGGAGGCTTCTCTGGAAACACCATATATTTT	CASSAGGFSGNTIYF
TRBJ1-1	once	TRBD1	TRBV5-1	TGCGCCAGCAGCTCGGGCCCTCCCGGGACAGCAAACACTGAAGCTTTCTTT	CASSSGPPGTANTEAFF
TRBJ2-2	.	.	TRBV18	TGTGCCAGCTCACCACTGGGCGGTGAGAACACCGGGGAGCTGTTTTTT	CASSPLGGENTGELFF
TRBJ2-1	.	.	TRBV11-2	TGTGCCAGCAGCTTTGAGGGTAGGGGGCAGTTCTTC	CASSFEGRGQFF
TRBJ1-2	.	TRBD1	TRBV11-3	TGTGCCAGCAGTAGTCCCGGGACAGGGGGCGCGGGTGGCTACACCTTC	CASSSPGTGGAGGYTF
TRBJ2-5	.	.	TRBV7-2	TGTGCCAGCAGCCGTGACGTGGGGGCCCAGTACTTC	CASSRDVGAQYF
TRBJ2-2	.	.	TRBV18	TGTGCCAGCTCACCAGGTGGGGCTGAGAGAACCGGGGAGCTGTTTTTT	CASSPGGAERTGELFF
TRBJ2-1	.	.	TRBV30	TGTGCCTGGTATTATGGGCTATCGGGGGGCGCTGAGCAGTTCTTC	CAWYYGLSGGAEQFF
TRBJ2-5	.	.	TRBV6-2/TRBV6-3	TGTGCCAGCAGTTTCGAAGGGGGAGAGACCCAGTACTTC	CASSFEGGETQYF
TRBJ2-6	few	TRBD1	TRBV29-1	TGCAGCGTGGGGGCGAAGGACAGGGGCGTCCTGACTTTC	CSVGAKDRGVLTF
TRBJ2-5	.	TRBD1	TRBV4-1	TGCGCCAGCAGCCCTTCGAACAGGGGGGAGACCCAGTACTTC	CASSPSNRGETQYF
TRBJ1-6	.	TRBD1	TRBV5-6	TGTGCCAGCAGCTCCTCGGCAAGGGACAGAAATTCACCCCTCCACTTT	CASSSSARDRNSPLHF
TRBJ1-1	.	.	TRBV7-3	TGTGCCAGCAGCTTTCGGGGGAACACTGAAGCTTTCTTT	CASSFRGNTEAFF
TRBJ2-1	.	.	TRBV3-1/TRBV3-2	TGTGCCAGCAGCCAAGAGGGCAGAAACAATGAGCAGTTCTTC	CASSQEGRNNEQFF
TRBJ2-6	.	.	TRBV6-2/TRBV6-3	TGTGCCAGCAGCCCAGGGGGGGTAGCTGGGGCCAACGTCCTGACTTTC	CASSPGGVAGANVLTF
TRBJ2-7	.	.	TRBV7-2	TGTGCCAGCAGCTCCCCGGGGACGGGGAGCTCCTACGAGCAGTACTTC	CASSSPGTGSSYEQYF
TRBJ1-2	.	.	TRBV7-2	TGTGCCAGCAGCTTAGACCCAGACTATGGCTACACCTTC	CASSLDPDYGYTF
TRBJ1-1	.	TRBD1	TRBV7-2	TGTGCCAGCTATGACAGGGGGAACACTGAAGCTTTCTTT	CASYDRGNTEAFF
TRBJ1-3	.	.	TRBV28	TGTGCCAGCACCGTCGACGTCCTCTCTGGAAACACCATATATTTT	CASTVDVLSGNTIYF
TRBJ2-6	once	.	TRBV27	TGTGCCAGCAGTTTAGGGGAGGGGGCTGGGGCCAACGTCCTGACTTTC	CASSLGEGAGANVLTF
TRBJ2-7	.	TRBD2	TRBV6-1	TGTGCCAGCAGGCGGGGGGGCACCTACGAGCAGTACTTC	CASRRGGTYEQYF
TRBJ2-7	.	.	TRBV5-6	TGTGCCAGCAGCTTGGAAGCACTTAAGCCTCTCTACGAGCAGTACTTC	CASSLEALKPLYEQYF
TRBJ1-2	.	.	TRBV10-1	TGCGCCAGCGCAGGGGCGCCGTACTATGGCTACACCTTC	CASAGAPYYGYTF
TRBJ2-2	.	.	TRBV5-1	TGCGCCAGCAGCAGACAGAATTTACACACCGGGGAGCTGTTTTTT	CASSRQNLHTGELFF
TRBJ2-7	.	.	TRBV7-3	TGTGCCAGCAGCTTAACGTTTTCGTCGAGGGAGCACGAGCAGTACTTC	CASSLTFSSREHEQYF
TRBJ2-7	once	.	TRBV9	TGTGCCAGCAGCGTAGCTCCGACAGTTTCCTACGAGCAGTACTTC	CASSVAPTVSYEQYF
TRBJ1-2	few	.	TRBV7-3	TGTGCCAGCAGCTTAGATTCAGGTCTCTATGGCTACACCTTC	CASSLDSGLYGYTF
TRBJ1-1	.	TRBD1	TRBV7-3	TGTGCCAGCAGCGCCAGGGGGTCGGAGGCTGAAGCTTTCTTT	CASSARGSEAEAFF
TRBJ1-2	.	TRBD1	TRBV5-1	TGCGCCAGCAGCTGGACAGGGGGCCATAACTATGGCTACACCTTC	CASSWTGGHNYGYTF
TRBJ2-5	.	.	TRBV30	TGTGCCCTGACTGGCCCCGGTCGGGAGACCCAGTACTTC	CALTGPGRETQYF
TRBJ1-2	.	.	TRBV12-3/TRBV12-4	TGTGCCAGCAGTTTCGGCTATGGCTACACCTTC	CASSFGYGYTF
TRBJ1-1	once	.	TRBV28	TGTGCCAGCAGTTTATTACAGCAGAAAGCTTTCTTT	CASSLLQQKAFF
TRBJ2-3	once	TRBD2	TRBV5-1	TGCGCCAGCAGCTTGAGGAGCGGGGCCACAGATACGCAGTATTTT	CASSLRSGATDTQYF